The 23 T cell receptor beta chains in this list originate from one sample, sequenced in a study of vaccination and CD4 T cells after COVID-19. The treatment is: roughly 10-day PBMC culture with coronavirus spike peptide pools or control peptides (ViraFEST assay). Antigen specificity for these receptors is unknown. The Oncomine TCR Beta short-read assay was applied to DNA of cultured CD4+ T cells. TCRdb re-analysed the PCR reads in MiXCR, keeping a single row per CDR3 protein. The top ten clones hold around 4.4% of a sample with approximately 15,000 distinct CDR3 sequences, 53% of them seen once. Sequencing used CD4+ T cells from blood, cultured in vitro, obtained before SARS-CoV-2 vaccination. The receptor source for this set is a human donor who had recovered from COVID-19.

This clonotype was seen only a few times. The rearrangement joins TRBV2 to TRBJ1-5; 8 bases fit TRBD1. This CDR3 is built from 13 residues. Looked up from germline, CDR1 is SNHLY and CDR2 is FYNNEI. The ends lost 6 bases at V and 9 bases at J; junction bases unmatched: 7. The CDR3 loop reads CASRGDRYGPQHF. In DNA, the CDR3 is TGTGCCAGCAGGGGGGACAGGTATGGGCCCCAGCATTTT.

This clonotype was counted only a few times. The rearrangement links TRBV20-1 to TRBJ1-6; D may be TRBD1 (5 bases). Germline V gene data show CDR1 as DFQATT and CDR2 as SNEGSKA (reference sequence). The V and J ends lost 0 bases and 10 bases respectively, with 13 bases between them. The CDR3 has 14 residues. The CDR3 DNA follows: TGCAGTGCTAGAGATCGCGGGGGGGGATCACCCCTCCACTTT. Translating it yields CSARDRGGGSPLHF.

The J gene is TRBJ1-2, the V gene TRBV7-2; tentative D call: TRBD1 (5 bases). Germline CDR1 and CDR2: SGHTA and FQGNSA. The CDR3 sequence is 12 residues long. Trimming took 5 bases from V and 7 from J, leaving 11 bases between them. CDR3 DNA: TGTGCCAGCAGCCGGTCGGGGGGTGGCTACACCTTC. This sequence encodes CASSRSGGGYTF.

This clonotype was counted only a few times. The CDR3 spells CASRSASLGETQYF. In DNA, the CDR3 is TGTGCCAGCAGGTCGGCAAGCCTGGGGGAGACCCAGTACTTC. The chain combines TRBV6-1 with TRBJ2-5; D uncertain. CDR1 is MNHNS and CDR2 is SASEGT in the germline V gene. This CDR3 has 14 residues. Trimming stripped 6 bases from V and 5 bases from J, with 16 bases between.

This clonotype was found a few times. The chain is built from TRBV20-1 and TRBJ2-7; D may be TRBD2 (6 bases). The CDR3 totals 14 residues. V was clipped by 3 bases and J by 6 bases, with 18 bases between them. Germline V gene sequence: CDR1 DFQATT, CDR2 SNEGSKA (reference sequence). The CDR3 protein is CSARKTGLSSEQYF. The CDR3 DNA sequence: TGCAGTGCTAGGAAAACGGGACTCTCGAGCGAGCAGTACTTC.

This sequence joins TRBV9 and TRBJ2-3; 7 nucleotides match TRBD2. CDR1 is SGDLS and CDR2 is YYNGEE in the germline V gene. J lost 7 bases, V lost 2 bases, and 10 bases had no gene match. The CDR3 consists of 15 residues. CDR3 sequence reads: CASSVSSGEINTQYF. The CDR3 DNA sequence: TGTGCCAGCAGCGTGTCTAGCGGAGAGATAAATACGCAGTATTTT.

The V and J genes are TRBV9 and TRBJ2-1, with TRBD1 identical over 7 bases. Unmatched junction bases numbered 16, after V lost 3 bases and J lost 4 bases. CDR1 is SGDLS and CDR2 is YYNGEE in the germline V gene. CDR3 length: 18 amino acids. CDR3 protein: CASSATRTGTDDYNEQFF. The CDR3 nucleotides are TGTGCCAGCAGCGCTACTCGTACCGGGACAGACGATTACAATGAGCAGTTCTTC.

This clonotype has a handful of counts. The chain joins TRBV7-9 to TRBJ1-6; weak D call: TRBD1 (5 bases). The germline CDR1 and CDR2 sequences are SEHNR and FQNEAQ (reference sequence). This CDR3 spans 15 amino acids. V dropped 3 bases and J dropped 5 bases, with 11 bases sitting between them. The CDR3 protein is CASSLGTVNNSPLHF. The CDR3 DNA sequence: TGTGCCAGCAGCTTGGGGACGGTAAATAATTCACCCCTCCACTTT. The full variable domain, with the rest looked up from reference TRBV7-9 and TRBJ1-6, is DTGVSQNPRHKITKRGQNVTFRCDPISEHNRLYWYRQTLGQGPEFLTYFQNEAQLEKSRLLSDRFSAERPKGSFSTLEIQRTEQGDSAMYLCASSLGTVNNSPLHFGNGTRLTVT.

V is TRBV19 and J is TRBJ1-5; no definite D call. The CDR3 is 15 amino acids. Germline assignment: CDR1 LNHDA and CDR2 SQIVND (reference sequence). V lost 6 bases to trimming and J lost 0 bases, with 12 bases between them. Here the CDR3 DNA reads TGTGCCAGTAGATCGGACGGTAATAGCAATCAGCCCCAGCATTTT. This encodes CASRSDGNSNQPQHF.

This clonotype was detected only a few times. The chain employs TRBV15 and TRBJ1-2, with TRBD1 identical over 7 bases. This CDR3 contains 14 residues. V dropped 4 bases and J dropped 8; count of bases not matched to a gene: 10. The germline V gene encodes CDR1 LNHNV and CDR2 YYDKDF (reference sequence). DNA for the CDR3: TGTGCCACCAGCACCAGAATGACAGGGCAAGGCTACACCTTC. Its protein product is CATSTRMTGQGYTF. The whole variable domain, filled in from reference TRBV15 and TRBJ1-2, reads DAMVIQNPRYQVTQFGKPVTLSCSQTLNHNVMYWYQQKSSQAPKLLFHYYDKDFNNEADTPDNFQSRRPNTSFCFLDIRSPGLGDTAMYLCATSTRMTGQGYTFGSGTRLTVV.

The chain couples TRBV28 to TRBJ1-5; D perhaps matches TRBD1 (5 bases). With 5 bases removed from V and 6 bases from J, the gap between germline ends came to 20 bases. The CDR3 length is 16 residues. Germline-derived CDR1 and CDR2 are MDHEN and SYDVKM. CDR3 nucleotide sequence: TGTGCCAGCAGTCCCCAGGACGGGACGGGGAGTCAGCCCCAGCATTTT. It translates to CASSPQDGTGSQPQHF.

In nucleotides, the CDR3 is TGTGCCAGCAGCTTAGTTTCGGCCAGGCTAGCGGGGAGCACAGATACGCAGTATTTT. Translated: CASSLVSARLAGSTDTQYF. The gene calls are TRBV7-2 and TRBJ2-3; 9 nucleotides agree with TRBD2. The germline gives CDR1 SGHTA, CDR2 FQGNSA. J lost 0 bases, V lost 1 base, and 11 bases had no gene match. The CDR3 is 19 residues long.

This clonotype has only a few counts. The CDR3 bases are TGCAGTGCCCTAAACAGGGGGGAGCACACTGAAGCTTTCTTT. It yields the protein CSALNRGEHTEAFF. V and J are TRBV20-1 and TRBJ1-1, with 8 bases identical to TRBD1. Germline trimming cut 6 bases from V and 3 bases from J; bases unmatched to any gene: 9. Looked up from germline, CDR1 is DFQATT and CDR2 is SNEGSKA (reference sequence). The CDR3 runs 14 residues.

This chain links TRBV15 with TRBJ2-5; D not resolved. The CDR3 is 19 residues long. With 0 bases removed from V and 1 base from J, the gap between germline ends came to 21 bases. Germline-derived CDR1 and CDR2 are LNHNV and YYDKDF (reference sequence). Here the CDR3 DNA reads TGTGCCACCAGCAGAGATCTTGGGTCTGGCGGTGGCCTCCAAGAGACCCAGTACTTC. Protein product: CATSRDLGSGGGLQETQYF.

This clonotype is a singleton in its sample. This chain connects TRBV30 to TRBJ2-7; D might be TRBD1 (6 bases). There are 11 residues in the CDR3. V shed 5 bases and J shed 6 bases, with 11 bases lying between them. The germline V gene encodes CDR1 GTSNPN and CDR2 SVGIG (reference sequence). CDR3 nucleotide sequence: TGTGCCTGGGCGACAGGACTCGAGCAGTACTTC. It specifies CAWATGLEQYF.

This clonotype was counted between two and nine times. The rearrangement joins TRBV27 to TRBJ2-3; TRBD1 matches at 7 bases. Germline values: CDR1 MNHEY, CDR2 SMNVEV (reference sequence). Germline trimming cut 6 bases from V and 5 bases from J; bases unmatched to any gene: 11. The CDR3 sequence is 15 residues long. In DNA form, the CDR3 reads TGTGCCAGCAGAGGGACAGTTAATCCTCTAGATACGCAGTATTTT. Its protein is CASRGTVNPLDTQYF.

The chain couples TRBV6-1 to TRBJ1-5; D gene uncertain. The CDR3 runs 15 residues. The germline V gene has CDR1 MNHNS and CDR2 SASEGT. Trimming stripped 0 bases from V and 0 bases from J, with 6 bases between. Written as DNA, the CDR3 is TGTGCCAGCAGTGAAGCGGTCATTAGCAATCAGCCCCAGCATTTT. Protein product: CASSEAVISNQPQHF.

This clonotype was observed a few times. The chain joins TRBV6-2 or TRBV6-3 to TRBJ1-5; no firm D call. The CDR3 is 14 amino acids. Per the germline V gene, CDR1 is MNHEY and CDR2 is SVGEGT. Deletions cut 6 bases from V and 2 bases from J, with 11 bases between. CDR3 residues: CASSRPHGNQPQHF. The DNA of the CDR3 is TGTGCCAGCAGCCGTCCGCATGGCAATCAGCCCCAGCATTTT.

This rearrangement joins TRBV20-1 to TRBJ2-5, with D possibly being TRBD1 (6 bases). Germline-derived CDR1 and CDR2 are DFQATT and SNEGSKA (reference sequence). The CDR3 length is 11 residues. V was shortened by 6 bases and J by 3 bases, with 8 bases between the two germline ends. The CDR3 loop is CSARTEETQYF. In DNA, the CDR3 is TGCAGTGCCCGGACAGAAGAGACCCAGTACTTC.

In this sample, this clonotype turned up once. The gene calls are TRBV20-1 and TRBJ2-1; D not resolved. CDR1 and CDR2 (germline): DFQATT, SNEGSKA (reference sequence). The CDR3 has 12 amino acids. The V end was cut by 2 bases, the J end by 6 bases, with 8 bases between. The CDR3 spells CSARWGPNEQFF. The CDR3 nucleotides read TGCAGTGCTAGATGGGGTCCCAATGAGCAGTTCTTC.

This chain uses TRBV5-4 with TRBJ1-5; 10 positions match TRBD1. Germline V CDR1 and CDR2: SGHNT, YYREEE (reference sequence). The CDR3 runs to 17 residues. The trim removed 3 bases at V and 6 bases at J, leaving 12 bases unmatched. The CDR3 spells CASSYGTGTGATQPQHF. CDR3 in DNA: TGTGCCAGCAGCTACGGCACCGGGACAGGGGCAACTCAGCCCCAGCATTTT.

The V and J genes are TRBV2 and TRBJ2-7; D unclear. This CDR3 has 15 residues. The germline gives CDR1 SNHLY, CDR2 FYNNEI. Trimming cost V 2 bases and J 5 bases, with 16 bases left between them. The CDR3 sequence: CASSERTEPPNEQYF. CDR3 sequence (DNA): TGTGCCAGCAGTGAACGTACAGAGCCCCCAAACGAGCAGTACTTC.

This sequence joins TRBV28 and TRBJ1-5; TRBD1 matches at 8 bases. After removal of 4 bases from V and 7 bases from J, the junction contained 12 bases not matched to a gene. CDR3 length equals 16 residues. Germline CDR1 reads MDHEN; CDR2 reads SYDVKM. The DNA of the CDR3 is TGTGCCAGCAGTTCCGGAATGGACAGGGTAGGACAGCCCCAGCATTTT. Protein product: CASSSGMDRVGQPQHF.